This T cell receptor beta chain comes out of a study of blood T cell repertoires in COVID-19. The wider study: The United States, Italy and Spain were the sources of the acute and convalescent COVID-19 samples. In each case, the material was cDNA or gDNA derived from T cells, B-cell-depleted T cells, or PBMCs.

Per the original methods: Reference gene primer amplification yielded estimated nucleated cell counts. The table came from immunoSEQ multiplex PCR; TCRdb's copy has only in-frame clones and leaves some out. That table gives V, J and clone size, and the DNA gave D and trimming. The table lists about 300,000 clones, more than 75% of them singletons. The CDR3 has 15 residues. With V trimmed by 8 bases and J by 1 base, 9 bases remained unmatched. Germline V gene lookup returns CDR1 MNHEY and CDR2 SVGAGI. The receptor was isolated from a woman aged 40 to 50 who had recovered from COVID-19. The sequencing input was peripheral blood. The chain carries TRBV6-5 and TRBJ2-3; 7 positions agree with TRBD1. The CDR3 DNA follows: TGTGCCAGCGGGCGACAGGGTCGGGGCACAGATACGCAGTATTTT. Its protein product is CASGRQGRGTDTQYF.